This T cell receptor beta chain was captured in a study of metastatic and nonmetastatic thyroid tumors. Whole-study results and caveats: It was reported that TCR beta diversity was significantly higher in malignant thyroid tumors than benign nodules, in blood and tumor.

All patients reached thyroid surgery having received no treatment beforehand. V was pared by 2 bases and J by 3 bases, with 7 bases between. CDR3 length equals 13 residues. Germline-derived CDR1 and CDR2 are SGHTA and FQGNSA. This clone was recorded at least ten times. The antigen is undetermined. As handled by the study authors: CDR3 was compared across clinicopathological groups, and the resulting differences were used to build a distant-metastasis classifier for papillary thyroid cancer. TCRdb redid the clone calls on the PCR reads using MiXCR. The V and J calls reflect TCRdb's pipeline rather than the authors' work. The data show approximately 60,000 clones, with 25% to 35% seen just once and approximately 15% held by the top ten.

The sequencing sample was made of blood. The chain uses TRBV7-2 and TRBJ1-1, with D unclear. The sequence derives from a female donor with papillary thyroid cancer or a benign thyroid nodule (not recorded which). Some clones in this sample may be carry-over from other donors' samples. The CDR3 sequence is CASSLSMDTEAFF. As DNA, the CDR3 is TGTGCCAGCAGCTTAAGTATGGACACTGAAGCTTTCTTT.